This T cell receptor beta chain came from a study of shared clonotypes between healthy human individuals. Findings of the study overall: Of the naive CD4 clonotypes, around 4.9% were shared across several donors.

Per the germline V gene, CDR1 is LNHDA and CDR2 is SQIVND (reference sequence). Germline trimming cut 5 bases from V and 2 bases from J; bases unmatched to any gene: 8. This CDR3 spans 16 amino acids. Comments on this clone: Its antigen is still unknown.

The run depth of the assay was deep. Here immunoSEQ multiplex PCR was the method, and the copy in TCRdb shows in-frame clones only, minus some. Among fewer than 200,000 clones listed, over 85% were seen once. This chain joins TRBV19 and TRBJ1-3, with 8 bases fitting TRBD1. This clonotype was sampled from a woman in her twenties or thirties in good health. Source material: naive CD4+ T cells sorted from blood. Indicated subset: CD45RA+ positively selected. CDR3 in DNA: TGTGCCAGTAGTCTCCGACAGGGGATGGCTGGAAACACCATATATTTT. The encoded protein is CASSLRQGMAGNTIYF. Full variable domain (rest looked up from reference TRBV19 and TRBJ1-3): DGGITQSPKYLFRKEGQNVTLSCEQNLNHDAMYWYRQDPGQGLRLIYYSQIVNDFQKGDIAEGYSVSREKKESFPLTVTSAQKNPTAFYLCASSLRQGMAGNTIYFGEGSWLTVV.